This T cell receptor (beta chain) was identified during a study of T-cell memory formation after mild COVID-19. CDR1 GTSNPN and CDR2 SVGIG come from the germline V gene (reference sequence). The CDR3 is made up of 11 amino acids. The ends were cut back, 2 bases at V and 3 bases at J, with 5 bases in the middle. Each CDR3 protein gets one entry after TCRdb re-called the 5' RACE reads with MiXCR. The repertoire holds just under 150,000 distinct CDR3 sequences, with about 5.5% as singletons. This clonotype was seen at least ten times. The J gene is TRBJ2-7, the V gene TRBV30; D is ambiguous. This sequence originates from an adult woman who had mild COVID-19 (a few samples of this study predate the infection). Cell type and time point are not known. Material for sequencing was PBMCs or a T cell subset sorted from them (not recorded which). The CDR3 reads CAWSTNYEQYF. DNA of the CDR3: TGTGCCTGGAGTACCAACTACGAGCAGTACTTC.